The source of this T cell receptor beta chain is a study of T cells after yellow fever vaccination. Overall study results and limits: There was a possibility that FACS-sorted repertoires contained abundant clonotypes contaminating from the bulk population.

CDR3 size: 13 residues. The V end was cut by 6 bases, the J end by 9 bases, with 15 bases between. Per germline, CDR1 MNHEY and CDR2 SVGEGT. This clonotype has at least ten counts. Its antigen is not known. TCRdb re-analysed the 5' RACE reads in MiXCR, keeping a single row per CDR3 protein. The table has about 130,000 distinct CDR3 sequences, 5% to 7.5% seen once; the top ten hold approximately 0.61%. This sample comprised CD4+ T cells sorted from PBMCs, obtained 10 days after the yellow fever booster vaccination. The origin of this receptor is a man between 25 and 39 years old who received the YFV17D yellow fever vaccine. The V gene is TRBV6-2 or TRBV6-3, the J gene TRBJ1-5, with D possibly matching TRBD1 (5 bases). In DNA, the CDR3 is TGTGCCAGCAGGGACAAGGGGATAGTGCCCCAGCATTTT. This encodes CASRDKGIVPQHF.